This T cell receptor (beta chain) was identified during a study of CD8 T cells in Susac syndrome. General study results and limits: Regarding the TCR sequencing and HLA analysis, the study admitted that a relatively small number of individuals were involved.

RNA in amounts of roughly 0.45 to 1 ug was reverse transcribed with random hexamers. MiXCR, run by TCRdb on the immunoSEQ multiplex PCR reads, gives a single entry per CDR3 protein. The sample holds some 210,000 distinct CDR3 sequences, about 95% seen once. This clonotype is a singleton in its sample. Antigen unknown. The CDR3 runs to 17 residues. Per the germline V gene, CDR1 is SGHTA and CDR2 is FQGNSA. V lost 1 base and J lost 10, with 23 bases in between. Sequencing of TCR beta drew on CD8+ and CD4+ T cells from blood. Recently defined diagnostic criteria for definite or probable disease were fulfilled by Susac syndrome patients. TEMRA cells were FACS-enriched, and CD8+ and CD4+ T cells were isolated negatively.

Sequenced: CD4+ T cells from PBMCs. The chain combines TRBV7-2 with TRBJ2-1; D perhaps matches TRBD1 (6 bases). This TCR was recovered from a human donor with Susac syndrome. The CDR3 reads CASSLDWGGEPRGEQFF. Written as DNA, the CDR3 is TGTGCCAGCAGCTTAGATTGGGGTGGGGAACCCAGGGGAGAGCAGTTCTTC.